This T cell receptor (beta chain) was identified in a study of shared clonotypes between healthy human individuals. Overall study: Per donor, CD8 memory used one plate, CD8 naive used two, CD4 memory used three and CD4 naive used three. Study-level findings and limits: About 5% of naive CD4 clonotypes were common to a handful of donors.

The CDR3 loop spans 11 amino acids. Trimming shortened V by 3 bases and J by 6 bases, and 5 bases separated the two germline ends. The germline V gene has CDR1 SGHTS and CDR2 YDEGEE. Donors included only healthy HIV-negative adults lacking recent acute infections or vaccinations. The method was immunoSEQ multiplex PCR; TCRdb's version includes in-frame clones alone and lacks a portion of them. The sample consists of about 2.4 million clones, approximately 93% of them appearing once. A word on this clone: The antigen is undetermined. The sample has other DNA sequences that encode this CDR3 too.

The sequencing input was naive CD4+ T cells from PBMCs. The subset: CD45RA+ positively selected. The clonotype was recovered from a man in his late teens or twenties in good health. Some clones in this sample may be carry-over from other donors' samples. J is TRBJ2-3 and V is TRBV5-8; D is unresolved. CDR3 nucleotides: TGTGCCAGCAGCTCACGGGATACGCAGTATTTT. This sequence encodes CASSSRDTQYF.